The 13 T cell receptor beta chains listed next were all sequenced from one sample in a study of blood T cell repertoires in COVID-19. TCRdb keeps only in-frame clones here, not all; method: immunoSEQ multiplex PCR. The repertoire holds roughly 100,000 clones, with 92% as singletons. The sample was peripheral blood. All receptors derive from a woman aged 45-65 years with COVID-19, enrolled during active disease.

This chain joins TRBV5-4 and TRBJ2-7, with a tentative D call TRBD2 (5 bases). Germline loops: CDR1 SGHNT, CDR2 YYREEE (reference sequence). V lost 0 bases to trimming and J lost 2 bases, with 9 bases between them. The CDR3 is made up of 14 amino acids. The CDR3 is CASSLDGVTYEQYF. The DNA for the CDR3 is TGTGCCAGCAGCTTGGACGGGGTTACCTACGAGCAGTACTTC.

This sequence joins TRBV5-1 and TRBJ1-6, with 9 bases matching TRBD1. This CDR3 spans 16 amino acids. CDR1 and CDR2 (germline): SGHRS, YFSETQ. V was clipped by 0 bases and J by 7 bases; unmatched bases: 5. CDR3 loop: CASSLGQGTGNSPLHF. DNA for the CDR3: TGCGCCAGCAGCTTGGGCCAAGGGACAGGGAATTCACCCCTCCACTTT. Drawing the rest from reference TRBV5-1 and TRBJ1-6, the complete variable domain is KAGVTQTPRYLIKTRGQQVTLSCSPISGHRSVSWYQQTPGQGLQFLFEYFSETQRNKGNFPGRFSGRQFSNSRSEMNVSTLELGDSALYLCASSLGQGTGNSPLHFGNGTRLTVT.

The V call is TRBV7-7, the J call TRBJ2-2; D not resolved. Germline assignment: CDR1 SSHAT and CDR2 FNYEAQ (reference sequence). This CDR3 comprises 12 residues. With 4 bases removed from V and 6 bases from J, the gap between germline ends came to 6 bases. The CDR3 DNA reads TGTGCCAGCAGCTCCCTACCCGGGGAGCTGTTTTTT. It codes for CASSSLPGELFF. Drawing the rest from reference TRBV7-7 and TRBJ2-2, the complete variable domain is GAGVSQSPRYKVTKRGQDVTLRCDPISSHATLYWYQQALGQGPEFLTYFNYEAQPDKSGLPSDRFSAERPEGSISTLTIQRTEQRDSAMYRCASSSLPGELFFGEGSRLTVL.

The chain has TRBV6-1 and TRBJ2-3, with a weak D call TRBD2 (6 bases). V was clipped by 1 base and J by 0 bases, with 11 bases between them. This CDR3 has 16 residues. Germline-derived CDR1 and CDR2 are MNHNS and SASEGT. CDR3 sequence reads: CASSEVAGGSTDTQYF. Written as DNA, the CDR3 is TGTGCCAGCAGTGAAGTGGCTGGGGGGAGCACAGATACGCAGTATTTT.

The chain couples TRBV7-3 to TRBJ1-1; unclear D gene. Germline V gene sequence: CDR1 SGHTA, CDR2 FQGTGA. This CDR3 is 13 amino acids long. V was pared by 1 base and J by 1 base, with 4 bases between. Here the CDR3 reads CASSLNRNTEAFF. The CDR3 DNA follows: TGTGCCAGCAGCTTAAATAGGAACACTGAAGCTTTCTTT.

The chain recombines TRBV12-3 or TRBV12-4 with TRBJ1-5, with D unclear. V was clipped by 3 bases and J by 5 bases, with 8 bases between them. This CDR3 comprises 13 residues. CDR3: CASSFGQYQPQHF. CDR3 DNA sequence: TGTGCCAGCAGTTTTGGGCAGTATCAGCCCCAGCATTTT.

The V gene is TRBV6-5, the J gene TRBJ1-3; D ambiguous. The V end lost 11 bases, the J end lost 0 bases, and 11 bases lay between the germline ends. CDR3 size: 13 residues. The germline V gene has CDR1 MNHEY and CDR2 SVGAGI. CDR3 residues: CAWAVHSGNTIYF. As DNA, the CDR3 is TGTGCCTGGGCAGTGCACTCTGGAAACACCATATATTTT.

The rearrangement links TRBV2 to TRBJ1-4; 9 positions match TRBD1. This CDR3 spans 13 amino acids. Germline CDR1 reads SNHLY; CDR2 reads FYNNEI. Trimming took 9 bases from V and 8 from J; bases not matched to a gene: 7. The CDR3 spells CASRTGVREKLFF. CDR3 nucleotides: TGTGCCAGTCGGACAGGGGTAAGGGAAAAACTGTTTTTT. Combining the CDR3 with reference TRBV2 and TRBJ1-4 gives the whole variable domain EPEVTQTPSHQVTQMGQEVILRCVPISNHLYFYWYRQILGQKVEFLVSFYNNEISEKSEIFDDQFSVERPDGSNFTLKIRSTKLEDSAMYFCASRTGVREKLFFGSGTQLSVL.

The chain is built from TRBV27 and TRBJ2-3, with D hard to call. Germline CDR1 and CDR2: MNHEY and SMNVEV (reference sequence). V was trimmed by 2 bases and J by 7 bases, leaving 10 bases between them. This CDR3 is built from 13 residues. The CDR3 region is CASSLGPLNTQYF. CDR3 bases: TGTGCCAGCAGTTTAGGGCCTCTAAATACGCAGTATTTT.

The chain combines TRBV30 with TRBJ1-4; the D gene is possibly TRBD1 (5 bases). Trimming cost V 8 bases and J 5 bases, with 9 bases left between them. There are 11 residues in the CDR3. Germline V gene sequence: CDR1 GTSNPN, CDR2 SVGIG (reference sequence). CDR3 in DNA: TGTGCCGGAGGGGCCAATGAAAAACTGTTTTTT. Translating gives CAGGANEKLFF.

This clone was detected only a few times. The rearrangement links TRBV5-4 to TRBJ2-1, with 7 positions matching TRBD2. V shed 1 base, J shed 6 bases, and the junction held 7 bases outside the gene matches. The CDR3 totals 15 residues. CDR1 and CDR2 from the germline V gene are SGHNT and YYREEE (reference sequence). CDR3 residues: CASSLLAGGGNEQFF. CDR3 bases: TGTGCCAGCAGCTTGTTAGCGGGTGGCGGCAATGAGCAGTTCTTC.

The chain employs TRBV2 and TRBJ2-6, with a weak D call TRBD2 (7 bases). Germline lookup yields CDR1 SNHLY and CDR2 FYNNEI. This CDR3 spans 17 amino acids. V lost 6 bases to trimming and J lost 0 bases, with 15 bases between them. The DNA of the CDR3 is TGTGCCAGCAGCCGGTGGGGGGGGCCCTCTGGGGCCAACGTCCTGACTTTC. Amino acids: CASSRWGGPSGANVLTF. Combining the CDR3 with reference TRBV2 and TRBJ2-6 gives the whole variable domain EPEVTQTPSHQVTQMGQEVILRCVPISNHLYFYWYRQILGQKVEFLVSFYNNEISEKSEIFDDQFSVERPDGSNFTLKIRSTKLEDSAMYFCASSRWGGPSGANVLTFGAGSRLTVL.

This chain links TRBV5-1 with TRBJ1-1; D unresolved. Trimming cost V 1 base and J 0 bases, with 7 bases left between them. The CDR3 spans 14 residues. CDR1 and CDR2 from the germline V gene are SGHRS and YFSETQ. The CDR3 region has the DNA TGCGCCAGCAGCTTGACGGTAATGAACACTGAAGCTTTCTTT. Amino acids: CASSLTVMNTEAFF.